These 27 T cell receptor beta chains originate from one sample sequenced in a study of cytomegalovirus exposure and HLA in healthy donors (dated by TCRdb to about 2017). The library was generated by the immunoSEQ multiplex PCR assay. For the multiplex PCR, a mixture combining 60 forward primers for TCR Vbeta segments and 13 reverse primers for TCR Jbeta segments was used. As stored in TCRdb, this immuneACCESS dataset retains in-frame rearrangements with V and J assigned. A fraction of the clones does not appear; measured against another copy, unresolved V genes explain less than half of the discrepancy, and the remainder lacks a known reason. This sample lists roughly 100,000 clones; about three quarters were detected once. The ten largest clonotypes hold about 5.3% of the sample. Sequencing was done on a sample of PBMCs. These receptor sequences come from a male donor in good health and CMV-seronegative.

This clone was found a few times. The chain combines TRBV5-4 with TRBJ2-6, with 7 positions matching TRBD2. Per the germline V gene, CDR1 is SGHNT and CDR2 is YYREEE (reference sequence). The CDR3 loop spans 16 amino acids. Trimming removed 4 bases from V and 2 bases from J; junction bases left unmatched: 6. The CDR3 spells CASSGEGSAGANVLTF. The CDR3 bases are TGTGCCAGCAGCGGGGAGGGCTCGGCTGGGGCCAACGTCCTGACTTTC.

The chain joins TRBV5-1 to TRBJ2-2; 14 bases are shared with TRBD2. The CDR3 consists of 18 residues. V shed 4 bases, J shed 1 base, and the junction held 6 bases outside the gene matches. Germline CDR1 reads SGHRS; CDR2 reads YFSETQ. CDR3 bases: TGCGCCAGCAGCCCGGGACTAGCGGGAGTAAAGAACACCGGGGAGCTGTTTTTT. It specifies CASSPGLAGVKNTGELFF.

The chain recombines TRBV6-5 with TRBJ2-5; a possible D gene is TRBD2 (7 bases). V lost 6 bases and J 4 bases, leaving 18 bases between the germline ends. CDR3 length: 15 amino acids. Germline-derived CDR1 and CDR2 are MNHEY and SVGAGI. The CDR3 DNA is TGTGCCAGCAGAGAGGGGGGGAGCAGGCCAGAGACCCAGTACTTC. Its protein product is CASREGGSRPETQYF.

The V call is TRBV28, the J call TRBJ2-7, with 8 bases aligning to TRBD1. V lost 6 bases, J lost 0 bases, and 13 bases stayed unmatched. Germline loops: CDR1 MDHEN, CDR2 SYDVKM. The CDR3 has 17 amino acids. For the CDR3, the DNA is TGTGCCAGCAGGTCCCTATCGACAGGGGCGTACTCCTACGAGCAGTACTTC. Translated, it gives CASRSLSTGAYSYEQYF.

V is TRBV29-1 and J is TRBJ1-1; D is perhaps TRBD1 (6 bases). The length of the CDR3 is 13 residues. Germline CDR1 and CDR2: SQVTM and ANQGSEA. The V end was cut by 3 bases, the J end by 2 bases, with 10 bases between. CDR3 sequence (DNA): TGCAGCGTTGAGAAACAGGGAAACACTGAAGCTTTCTTT. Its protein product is CSVEKQGNTEAFF.

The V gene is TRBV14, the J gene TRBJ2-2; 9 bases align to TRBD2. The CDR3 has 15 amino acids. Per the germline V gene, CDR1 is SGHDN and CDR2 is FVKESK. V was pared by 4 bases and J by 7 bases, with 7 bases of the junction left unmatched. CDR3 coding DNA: TGTGCCAGCAGCCGCCAAGCGGGAGGTATCGGGGAGCTGTTTTTT. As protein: CASSRQAGGIGELFF. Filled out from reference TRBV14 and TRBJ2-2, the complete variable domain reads EAGVTQFPSHSVIEKGQTVTLRCDPISGHDNLYWYRRVMGKEIKFLLHFVKESKQDESGMPNNRFLAERTGGTYSTLKVQPAELEDSGVYFCASSRQAGGIGELFFGEGSRLTVL.

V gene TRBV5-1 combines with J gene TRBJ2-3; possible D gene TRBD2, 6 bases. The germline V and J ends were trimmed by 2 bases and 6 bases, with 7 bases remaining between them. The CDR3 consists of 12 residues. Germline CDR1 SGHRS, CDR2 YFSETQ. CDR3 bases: TGCGCCAGCAGCTTTGGAGGGGATACGCAGTATTTT. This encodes CASSFGGDTQYF. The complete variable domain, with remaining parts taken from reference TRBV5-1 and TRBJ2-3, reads KAGVTQTPRYLIKTRGQQVTLSCSPISGHRSVSWYQQTPGQGLQFLFEYFSETQRNKGNFPGRFSGRQFSNSRSEMNVSTLELGDSALYLCASSFGGDTQYFGPGTRLTVL.

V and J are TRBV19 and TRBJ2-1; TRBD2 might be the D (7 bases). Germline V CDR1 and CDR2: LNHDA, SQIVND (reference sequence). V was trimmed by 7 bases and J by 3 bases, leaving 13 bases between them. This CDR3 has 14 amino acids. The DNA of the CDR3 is TGTGCCAGTAAGGCAGGGGAGGGCTACAATGAGCAGTTCTTC. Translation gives CASKAGEGYNEQFF.

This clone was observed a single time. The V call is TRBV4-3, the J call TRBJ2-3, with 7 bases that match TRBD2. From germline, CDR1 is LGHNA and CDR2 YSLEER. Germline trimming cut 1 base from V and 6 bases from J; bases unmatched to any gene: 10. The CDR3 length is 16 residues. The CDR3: CASSQGGEGWIDTQYF. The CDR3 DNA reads TGCGCCAGCAGCCAAGGGGGGGAGGGGTGGATCGATACGCAGTATTTT.

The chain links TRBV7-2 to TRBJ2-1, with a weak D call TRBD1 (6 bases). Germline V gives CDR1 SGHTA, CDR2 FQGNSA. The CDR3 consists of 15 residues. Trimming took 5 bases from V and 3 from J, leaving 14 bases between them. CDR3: CASSLQTGYYNEQFF. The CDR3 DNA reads TGTGCCAGCAGCCTACAGACAGGATACTACAATGAGCAGTTCTTC.

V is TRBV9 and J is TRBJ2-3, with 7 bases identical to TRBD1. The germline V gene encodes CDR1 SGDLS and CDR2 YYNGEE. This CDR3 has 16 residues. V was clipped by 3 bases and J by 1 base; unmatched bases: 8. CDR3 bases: TGTGCCAGCAGCGAGAGGACAGGAAGAGGCACAGATACGCAGTATTTT. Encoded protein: CASSERTGRGTDTQYF.

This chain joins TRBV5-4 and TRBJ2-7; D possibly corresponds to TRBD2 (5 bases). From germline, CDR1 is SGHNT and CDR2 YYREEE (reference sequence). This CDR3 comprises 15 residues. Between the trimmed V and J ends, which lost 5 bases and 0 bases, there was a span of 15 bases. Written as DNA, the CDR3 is TGTGCCAGCAGTTATAAGACGGGGAGCTCCTACGAGCAGTACTTC. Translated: CASSYKTGSSYEQYF. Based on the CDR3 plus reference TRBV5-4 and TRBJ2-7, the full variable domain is ETGVTQSPTHLIKTRGQQVTLRCSSQSGHNTVSWYQQALGQGPQFIFQYYREEENGRGNFPPRFSGLQFPNYSSELNVNALELDDSALYLCASSYKTGSSYEQYFGPGTRLTVT.

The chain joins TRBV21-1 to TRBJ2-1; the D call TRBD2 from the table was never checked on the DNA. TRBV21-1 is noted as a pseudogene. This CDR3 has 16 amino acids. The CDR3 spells CASSKKLLTKGNEQFF. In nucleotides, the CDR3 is TGTGCCAGCAGCAAAAAGTTACTAACAAAAGGCAATGAGCAGTTCTTC.

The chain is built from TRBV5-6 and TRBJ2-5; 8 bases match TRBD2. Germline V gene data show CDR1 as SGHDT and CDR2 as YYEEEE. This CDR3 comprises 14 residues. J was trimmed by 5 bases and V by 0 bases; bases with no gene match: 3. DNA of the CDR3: TGTGCCAGCAGCTTGGCGTCGGGGGGGGAGACCCAGTACTTC. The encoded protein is CASSLASGGETQYF.

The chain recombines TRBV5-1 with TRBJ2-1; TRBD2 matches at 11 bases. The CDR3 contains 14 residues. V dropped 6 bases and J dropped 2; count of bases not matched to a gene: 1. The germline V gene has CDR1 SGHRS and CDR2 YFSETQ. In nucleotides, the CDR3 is TGCGCCAGCACGACTAGCGGGGCCTACAATGAGCAGTTCTTC. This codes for CASTTSGAYNEQFF.

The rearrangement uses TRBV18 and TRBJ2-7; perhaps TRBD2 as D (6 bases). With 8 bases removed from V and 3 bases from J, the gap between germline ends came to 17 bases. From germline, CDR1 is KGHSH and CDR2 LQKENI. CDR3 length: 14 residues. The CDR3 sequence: CASRSDTGGYEQYF. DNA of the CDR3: TGTGCCAGCCGGTCCGACACCGGGGGCTACGAGCAGTACTTC.

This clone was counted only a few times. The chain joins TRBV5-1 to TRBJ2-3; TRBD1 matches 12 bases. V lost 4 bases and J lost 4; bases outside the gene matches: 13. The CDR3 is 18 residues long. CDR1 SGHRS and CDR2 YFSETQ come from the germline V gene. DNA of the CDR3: TGCGCCAGCAGCGGCTACGGTCGGGACAGGGGGCGCCCAGATACGCAGTATTTT. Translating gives CASSGYGRDRGRPDTQYF.

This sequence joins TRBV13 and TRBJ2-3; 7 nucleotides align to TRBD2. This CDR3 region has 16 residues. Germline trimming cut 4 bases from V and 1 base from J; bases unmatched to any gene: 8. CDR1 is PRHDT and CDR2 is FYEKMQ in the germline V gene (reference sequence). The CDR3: CASSSRALAGTDTQYF. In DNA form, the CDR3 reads TGTGCCAGCAGCTCCCGGGCCCTAGCGGGCACAGATACGCAGTATTTT.

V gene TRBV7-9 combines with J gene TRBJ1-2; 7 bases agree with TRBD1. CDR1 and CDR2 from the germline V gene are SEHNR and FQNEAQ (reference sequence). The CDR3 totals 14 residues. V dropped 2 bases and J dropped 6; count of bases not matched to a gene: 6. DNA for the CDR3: TGTGCCAGCAGCTTAAACAGGGGAGGACATGGCTACACCTTC. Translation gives CASSLNRGGHGYTF. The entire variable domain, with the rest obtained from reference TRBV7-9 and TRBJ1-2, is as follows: DTGVSQNPRHKITKRGQNVTFRCDPISEHNRLYWYRQTLGQGPEFLTYFQNEAQLEKSRLLSDRFSAERPKGSFSTLEIQRTEQGDSAMYLCASSLNRGGHGYTFGSGTRLTVV.

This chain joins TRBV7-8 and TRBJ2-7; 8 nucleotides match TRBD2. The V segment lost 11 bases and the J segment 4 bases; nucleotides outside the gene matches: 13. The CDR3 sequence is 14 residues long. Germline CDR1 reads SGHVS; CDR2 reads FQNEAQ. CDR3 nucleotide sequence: TGTGCCTCAGAGGGGAGCGGGAGTGTTTACGAGCAGTACTTC. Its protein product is CASEGSGSVYEQYF.

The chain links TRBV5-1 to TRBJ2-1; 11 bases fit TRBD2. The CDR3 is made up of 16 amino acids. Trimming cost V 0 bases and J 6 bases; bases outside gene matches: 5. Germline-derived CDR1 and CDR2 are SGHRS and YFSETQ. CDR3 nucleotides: TGCGCCAGCAGCTTGGAACTAGCGGGAGAGGGCAATGAGCAGTTCTTC. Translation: CASSLELAGEGNEQFF.

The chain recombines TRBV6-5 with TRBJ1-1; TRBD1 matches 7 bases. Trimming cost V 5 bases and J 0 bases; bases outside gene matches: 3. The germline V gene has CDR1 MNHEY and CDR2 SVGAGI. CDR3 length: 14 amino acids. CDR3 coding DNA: TGTGCCAGCAGTCGACAGGGAATGAACACTGAAGCTTTCTTT. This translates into CASSRQGMNTEAFF.

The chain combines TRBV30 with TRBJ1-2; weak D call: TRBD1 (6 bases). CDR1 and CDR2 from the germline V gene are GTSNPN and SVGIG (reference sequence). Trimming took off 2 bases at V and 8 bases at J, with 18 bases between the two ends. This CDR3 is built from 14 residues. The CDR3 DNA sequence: TGTGCCTGGAGTCGGGAAAACAGGGCGCACGGCTACACCTTC. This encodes CAWSRENRAHGYTF.

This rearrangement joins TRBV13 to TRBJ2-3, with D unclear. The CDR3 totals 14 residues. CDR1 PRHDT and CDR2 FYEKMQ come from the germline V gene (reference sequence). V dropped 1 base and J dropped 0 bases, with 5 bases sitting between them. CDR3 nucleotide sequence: TGTGCCAGCAGCTTAGTAATTAGCACAGATACGCAGTATTTT. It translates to CASSLVISTDTQYF.

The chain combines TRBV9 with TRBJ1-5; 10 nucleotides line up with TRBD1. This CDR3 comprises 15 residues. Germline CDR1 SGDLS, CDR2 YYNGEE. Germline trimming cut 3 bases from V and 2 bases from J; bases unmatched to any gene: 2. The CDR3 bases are TGTGCCAGCAGCGCCGGACAGGGGGGCAATCAGCCCCAGCATTTT. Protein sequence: CASSAGQGGNQPQHF. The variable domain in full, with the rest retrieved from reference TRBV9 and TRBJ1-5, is DSGVTQTPKHLITATGQRVTLRCSPRSGDLSVYWYQQSLDQGLQFLIQYYNGEERAKGNILERFSAQQFPDLHSELNLSSLELGDSALYFCASSAGQGGNQPQHFGDGTRLSIL.

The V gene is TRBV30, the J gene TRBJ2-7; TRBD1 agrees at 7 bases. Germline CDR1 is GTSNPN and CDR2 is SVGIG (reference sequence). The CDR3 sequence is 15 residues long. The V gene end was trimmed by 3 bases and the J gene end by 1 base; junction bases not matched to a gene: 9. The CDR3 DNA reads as TGTGCCTGGAGGGCGACAGGGTTAACTTCCTACGAGCAGTACTTC. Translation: CAWRATGLTSYEQYF.

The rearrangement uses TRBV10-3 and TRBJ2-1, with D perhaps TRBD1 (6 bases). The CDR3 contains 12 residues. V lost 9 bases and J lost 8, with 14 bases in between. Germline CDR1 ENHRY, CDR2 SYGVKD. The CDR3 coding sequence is TGTGCCATTGGACAGTTTGTGCATGAGCAGTTCTTC. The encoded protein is CAIGQFVHEQFF.